Listed below are T cell receptor beta chains from one sample, sequenced in a study of blood T cell repertoires in COVID-19. The data were produced by immunoSEQ multiplex PCR, yet TCRdb's version contains in-frame clones alone and is incomplete. Of 76,000 or so clones listed, roughly nine tenths are singletons. Material for sequencing was peripheral blood. The receptor set was obtained from an elderly man in a cohort sampled during active COVID-19. CDR3s include the opening cysteine and the closing phenylalanine or tryptophan. Fields, in order: CDR3 protein, CDR3 DNA, D gene, clone size, J gene, V gene. D genes are given only for firm matches. The size entry is marked missing in some rows and otherwise reads once, few, many or a size class.

CDR3aa: CASSLLPSSGNQPQHF
CDR3nt: TGTGCCAGCTCACTCCTCCCGAGCTCTGGCAATCAGCCCCAGCATTTT
d_gene: -
abundance: -
j_gene: TRBJ1-5
v_gene: TRBV18

CDR3aa: CASSLGSENEQFF
CDR3nt: TGTGCCAGCAGCTTAGGCTCGGAGAATGAGCAGTTCTTC
d_gene: -
abundance: -
j_gene: TRBJ2-1
v_gene: TRBV13

CDR3aa: CASSPRGGWEPQHF
CDR3nt: TGTGCCAGCTCACCACGGGGGGGCTGGGAGCCCCAGCATTTT
d_gene: -
abundance: -
j_gene: TRBJ1-5
v_gene: TRBV18

CDR3aa: CASGTGGTGELFF
CDR3nt: TGTGCCAGCGGAACAGGGGGAACCGGGGAGCTGTTTTTT
d_gene: TRBD1
abundance: -
j_gene: TRBJ2-2
v_gene: TRBV3-1/TRBV3-2

CDR3aa: CASSQDGTTNYGYTF
CDR3nt: TGCGCCAGCAGCCAAGACGGGACAACTAACTATGGCTACACCTTC
d_gene: -
abundance: -
j_gene: TRBJ1-2
v_gene: TRBV4-1

CDR3aa: CSVDRRDKNTEAFF
CDR3nt: TGCAGCGTTGACAGACGAGACAAGAACACTGAAGCTTTCTTT
d_gene: -
abundance: -
j_gene: TRBJ1-1
v_gene: TRBV29-1

CDR3aa: CASSRGRTGKETQYF
CDR3nt: TGTGCCAGCAGCCGCGGACGGACAGGGAAAGAGACCCAGTACTTC
d_gene: TRBD1
abundance: -
j_gene: TRBJ2-5
v_gene: TRBV6-5

CDR3aa: CASSWTRPSTDTQYF
CDR3nt: TGTGCCAGCAGCTGGACTAGACCCTCCACAGATACGCAGTATTTT
d_gene: TRBD2
abundance: -
j_gene: TRBJ2-3
v_gene: TRBV7-9

CDR3aa: CASSRLEVKSYEQYF
CDR3nt: TGTGCCAGCAGTAGGCTAGAAGTTAAATCCTACGAGCAGTACTTC
d_gene: -
abundance: few
j_gene: TRBJ2-7
v_gene: TRBV6-2/TRBV6-3

CDR3aa: CASSPGSGQSNYGYTF
CDR3nt: TGTGCCAGCAGCCCGGGGTCGGGACAGAGTAACTATGGCTACACCTTC
d_gene: TRBD1
abundance: -
j_gene: TRBJ1-2
v_gene: TRBV5-4

CDR3aa: CASRPIGQGLPQDSPLHF
CDR3nt: TGTGCCAGCAGGCCTATTGGACAGGGTCTACCCCAAGATTCACCCCTCCACTTT
d_gene: TRBD1
abundance: -
j_gene: TRBJ1-6
v_gene: TRBV6-2/TRBV6-3

CDR3aa: CASSTQRGGVDEQFF
CDR3nt: TGTGCCAGCAGTACGCAGCGGGGGGGTGTGGATGAGCAGTTCTTC
d_gene: TRBD2
abundance: -
j_gene: TRBJ2-1
v_gene: TRBV5-4

CDR3aa: CASSFGLGGWKLFF
CDR3nt: TGTGCCAGCAGTTTTGGCTTAGGGGGTTGGAAACTGTTTTTT
d_gene: -
abundance: few
j_gene: TRBJ1-4
v_gene: TRBV28

CDR3aa: CASSFSTSSRNEQFF
CDR3nt: TGTGCCAGCAGTTTTTCGACTAGCTCGCGTAATGAGCAGTTCTTC
d_gene: TRBD2
abundance: -
j_gene: TRBJ2-1
v_gene: TRBV3-1/TRBV3-2

CDR3aa: CASRARVPDEQYF
CDR3nt: TGTGCCAGCCGGGCCAGGGTTCCGGACGAGCAGTACTTC
d_gene: -
abundance: -
j_gene: TRBJ2-7
v_gene: TRBV27

CDR3aa: CASVGDLGNSPLHF
CDR3nt: TGTGCCAGCGTGGGAGACTTGGGTAATTCACCCCTCCACTTT
d_gene: -
abundance: -
j_gene: TRBJ1-6
v_gene: TRBV2

CDR3aa: CASSPGTTEGYEQYF
CDR3nt: TGTGCCAGCAGCCCCGGGACTACCGAAGGGTACGAGCAGTACTTC
d_gene: TRBD2
abundance: -
j_gene: TRBJ2-7
v_gene: TRBV4-2

CDR3aa: CASSGQGNTEAFF
CDR3nt: TGTGCCAGCAGCGGACAGGGGAACACTGAAGCTTTCTTT
d_gene: TRBD1
abundance: -
j_gene: TRBJ1-1
v_gene: TRBV6-5

CDR3aa: CASSLVRSHGSSGNTIYF
CDR3nt: TGTGCCAGCAGCTTAGTGCGGTCCCACGGCAGCTCTGGAAACACCATATATTTT
d_gene: -
abundance: -
j_gene: TRBJ1-3
v_gene: TRBV7-2

CDR3aa: CASSSASDQPQHF
CDR3nt: TGTGCCAGCAGCTCCGCCTCGGATCAGCCCCAGCATTTT
d_gene: -
abundance: few
j_gene: TRBJ1-5
v_gene: TRBV7-2

CDR3aa: CASRAGGIQETQYF
CDR3nt: TGTGCCAGCCGTGCAGGGGGGATCCAAGAGACCCAGTACTTC
d_gene: -
abundance: -
j_gene: TRBJ2-5
v_gene: TRBV6-6

CDR3aa: CASSYGTGGNQPQHF
CDR3nt: TGTGCCAGCAGTTACGGGACAGGGGGGAATCAGCCCCAGCATTTT
d_gene: TRBD1
abundance: once
j_gene: TRBJ1-5
v_gene: TRBV6-5

CDR3aa: CAIETSGGNEQFF
CDR3nt: TGTGCCATCGAAACTAGCGGGGGTAATGAGCAGTTCTTC
d_gene: TRBD2
abundance: -
j_gene: TRBJ2-1
v_gene: TRBV10-3

CDR3aa: CASSEAGTGTGAGELFF
CDR3nt: TGTGCCAGCAGTGAAGCCGGGACTGGTACCGGGGCCGGGGAGCTGTTTTTT
d_gene: -
abundance: once
j_gene: TRBJ2-2
v_gene: TRBV2

CDR3aa: CASSSASGPRETQYF
CDR3nt: TGTGCCAGCAGCTCCGCTAGCGGCCCGAGGGAGACCCAGTACTTC
d_gene: TRBD2
abundance: -
j_gene: TRBJ2-5
v_gene: TRBV5-4

CDR3aa: CASSLSLAGEETQYF
CDR3nt: TGCGCCAGCAGCTTGTCACTAGCGGGGGAAGAGACCCAGTACTTC
d_gene: TRBD2
abundance: -
j_gene: TRBJ2-5
v_gene: TRBV5-1

CDR3aa: CASSGGKSGLKDTQYF
CDR3nt: TGTGCCAGTAGTGGCGGGAAAAGCGGCCTAAAGGATACGCAGTATTTT
d_gene: -
abundance: -
j_gene: TRBJ2-3
v_gene: TRBV19

CDR3aa: CASSFLPTGGWDHTQYF
CDR3nt: TGTGCCAGCAGCTTTTTACCGACAGGGGGCTGGGATCATACGCAGTATTTT
d_gene: TRBD1
abundance: -
j_gene: TRBJ2-3
v_gene: TRBV5-6

CDR3aa: CASKTDADRGLDNSPLHF
CDR3nt: TGTGCCAGTAAGACAGACGCGGACAGGGGGCTTGATAATTCACCCCTCCACTTT
d_gene: TRBD1
abundance: -
j_gene: TRBJ1-6
v_gene: TRBV19

CDR3aa: CASSPDRGMGNTIYF
CDR3nt: TGTGCCAGCAGCCCCGACAGGGGGATGGGAAACACCATATATTTT
d_gene: TRBD1
abundance: -
j_gene: TRBJ1-3
v_gene: TRBV7-2

CDR3aa: CASSLRGTDTQYF
CDR3nt: TGTGCCAGCAGCTTGCGGGGGACAGATACGCAGTATTTT
d_gene: -
abundance: -
j_gene: TRBJ2-3
v_gene: TRBV5-4

CDR3aa: CASSPLSTGGNTEAFF
CDR3nt: TGTGCCAGCTCACCCCTTTCGACAGGGGGCAACACTGAAGCTTTCTTT
d_gene: TRBD1
abundance: -
j_gene: TRBJ1-1
v_gene: TRBV18

CDR3aa: CASSTRDRLYGYTF
CDR3nt: TGTGCCAGTAGTACCCGGGACAGACTCTATGGCTACACCTTC
d_gene: TRBD1
abundance: -
j_gene: TRBJ1-2
v_gene: TRBV19

CDR3aa: CASSPRRTTNEKLFF
CDR3nt: TGTGCCAGCAGCCCAAGGAGGACAACTAATGAAAAACTGTTTTTT
d_gene: -
abundance: -
j_gene: TRBJ1-4
v_gene: TRBV7-2

CDR3aa: CASSLAGGPYEQYF
CDR3nt: TGTGCCAGCAGCCTAGCGGGGGGGCCCTACGAGCAGTACTTC
d_gene: TRBD2
abundance: -
j_gene: TRBJ2-7
v_gene: TRBV6-5

CDR3aa: CASSPKAGGSYNSPLHF
CDR3nt: TGTGCCAGCAGTCCGAAGGCAGGGGGCTCCTATAATTCACCCCTCCACTTT
d_gene: TRBD1
abundance: -
j_gene: TRBJ1-6
v_gene: TRBV6-6

CDR3aa: CASSLGGGEQYF
CDR3nt: TGTGCCAGCAGCTTGGGGGGGGGCGAGCAGTACTTC
d_gene: TRBD2
abundance: -
j_gene: TRBJ2-7
v_gene: TRBV5-4

CDR3aa: CATSRDTQETQYF
CDR3nt: TGTGCCACCAGCCGGGACACCCAAGAGACCCAGTACTTC
d_gene: -
abundance: -
j_gene: TRBJ2-5
v_gene: TRBV24-1

CDR3aa: CASSVPGQGRGTQYF
CDR3nt: TGTGCCAGCAGTGTCCCGGGACAGGGACGTGGGACCCAGTACTTC
d_gene: TRBD1
abundance: -
j_gene: TRBJ2-5
v_gene: TRBV27

CDR3aa: CASSLGEGGALETQYF
CDR3nt: TGTGCCAGCAGCTTAGGAGAAGGGGGGGCCTTGGAGACCCAGTACTTC
d_gene: -
abundance: once
j_gene: TRBJ2-5
v_gene: TRBV13

CDR3aa: CASRPNLGTGNGYTF
CDR3nt: TGTGCCAGCAGACCGAATCTCGGGACAGGAAATGGCTACACCTTC
d_gene: TRBD1
abundance: -
j_gene: TRBJ1-2
v_gene: TRBV7-9

CDR3aa: CASSSGGEADSYNEQFF
CDR3nt: TGTGCCAGCAGCTCCGGCGGTGAGGCAGATTCCTACAATGAGCAGTTCTTC
d_gene: -
abundance: -
j_gene: TRBJ2-1
v_gene: TRBV7-9

CDR3aa: CASSAATGGETQYF
CDR3nt: TGTGCCAGCAGCGCAGCAACAGGGGGAGAGACCCAGTACTTC
d_gene: TRBD1
abundance: -
j_gene: TRBJ2-5
v_gene: TRBV5-4

CDR3aa: CASSLRSPPGYTF
CDR3nt: TGTGCCAGCAGCCTGAGATCGCCACCCGGCTACACCTTC
d_gene: -
abundance: -
j_gene: TRBJ1-2
v_gene: TRBV5-8